What follows are 30 T cell receptor beta chains derived from one specimen sequenced in a study of cytomegalovirus exposure and HLA in healthy donors (dated 2017 in TCRdb). Libraries came from the immunoSEQ multiplex PCR assay. For the multiplex PCR, a mixture combining 60 forward primers for TCR Vbeta segments and 13 reverse primers for TCR Jbeta segments was used. Held by TCRdb, this immuneACCESS table contains in-frame sequences only and omits some clones. Under half of the omission traces to an unresolved V gene where checked; the cause of the rest is unknown. This sample gives 150,000 or so clones in total; less than 90% of them show up just once. Jointly, the top ten make up around 0.37% of the sample. Sequenced sample: PBMCs. The receptors derive from a boy younger than 10 in good health and CMV-seronegative.

The genes are TRBV4-2 and TRBJ2-7; no clear D gene. The CDR3 length is 13 residues. From germline, CDR1 is LGHNA and CDR2 YNFKEQ. V shed 0 bases and J shed 3 bases, with 6 bases lying between them. CDR3 residues: CASSQDYYYEQYF. CDR3 coding DNA: TGTGCCAGCAGCCAAGATTATTACTACGAGCAGTACTTC.

Only a few counts were recorded for this clone. The gene calls are TRBV10-2 and TRBJ2-1, with a tentative D call TRBD2 (6 bases). Germline CDR1 reads WSHSY; CDR2 reads SAAADI. V shed 3 bases and J shed 6 bases, with 12 bases lying between them. The CDR3 length is 14 residues. The DNA for the CDR3 is TGCGCCAGCAGTGACGCGGGATGGGGCAATGAGCAGTTCTTC. Its translation: CASSDAGWGNEQFF.

This clone was detected only once. The rearrangement joins TRBV27 to TRBJ1-1; possible D gene TRBD1, 5 bases. The CDR3 has 15 residues. Between the trimmed V and J ends, which lost 6 bases and 3 bases, there was a span of 17 bases. CDR1 is MNHEY, CDR2 SMNVEV, per germline (reference sequence). This CDR3 reads CASSLQMGGYTEAFF. CDR3 in DNA: TGTGCCAGCAGCCTACAAATGGGGGGGTACACTGAAGCTTTCTTT.

The chain uses TRBV11-2 and TRBJ2-1; 12 bases fit TRBD2. This CDR3 has 17 amino acids. After removal of 0 bases from V and 0 bases from J, the junction contained 0 bases not matched to a gene. Germline V gene data show CDR1 as SGHAT and CDR2 as FQNNGV. CDR3 loop: CASSLETSGSSYNEQFF. CDR3 bases: TGTGCCAGCAGCTTAGAGACTAGCGGGAGCTCCTACAATGAGCAGTTCTTC.

This clone was seen more than once but under ten times. The chain links TRBV29-1 to TRBJ1-1, with D hard to call. CDR1 SQVTM and CDR2 ANQGSEA come from the germline V gene. The CDR3 sequence is 12 residues long. The ends were cut back, 4 bases at V and 0 bases at J, with 6 bases in the middle. CDR3 loop: CSVGQMNTEAFF. In DNA, the CDR3 is TGCAGCGTTGGACAAATGAACACTGAAGCTTTCTTT.

The table lists this clone with a few counts. J is TRBJ2-1 and V is TRBV10-3, with 9 bases aligning to TRBD2. With 3 bases clipped from V and 9 bases from J, the junction kept 3 bases outside the gene matches. The CDR3 contains 13 residues. CDR1 ENHRY and CDR2 SYGVKD come from the germline V gene. The CDR3 here is CAISEGSGGEQFF. CDR3 DNA: TGTGCCATCAGTGAAGGTAGCGGGGGTGAGCAGTTCTTC.

The chain joins TRBV6-1 to TRBJ2-3; 8 positions match TRBD1. Trimming took 4 bases from V and 4 from J; bases not matched to a gene: 7. Germline lookup yields CDR1 MNHNS and CDR2 SASEGT. The CDR3 totals 15 residues. The CDR3 DNA reads TGTGCCAGCAGTGGACGGGACAGGTCGGCAGATACGCAGTATTTT. This gives the protein CASSGRDRSADTQYF.

The V call is TRBV15, the J call TRBJ2-1, with 7 bases aligning to TRBD2. Trimming cost V 7 bases and J 4 bases; bases outside gene matches: 10. There are 15 residues in the CDR3. Germline loops: CDR1 LNHNV, CDR2 YYDKDF (reference sequence). CDR3 DNA: TGTGCCACCACCACCAGCGGGAACCCGTACAATGAGCAGTTCTTC. It is translated as CATTTSGNPYNEQFF. Combining the CDR3 with reference TRBV15 and TRBJ2-1 gives the whole variable domain DAMVIQNPRYQVTQFGKPVTLSCSQTLNHNVMYWYQQKSSQAPKLLFHYYDKDFNNEADTPDNFQSRRPNTSFCFLDIRSPGLGDTAMYLCATTTSGNPYNEQFFGPGTRLTVL.

The rearrangement links TRBV10-3 to TRBJ2-1; 11 bases fit TRBD2. This CDR3 has 16 amino acids. J was trimmed by 2 bases and V by 2 bases; bases with no gene match: 2. Germline loops: CDR1 ENHRY, CDR2 SYGVKD. DNA for the CDR3: TGTGCCATCAGTGAGGCACTAGCGGGAGCCTACAATGAGCAGTTCTTC. Translation: CAISEALAGAYNEQFF.

The chain carries TRBV28 and TRBJ2-3, with 14 bases identical to TRBD2. V dropped 2 bases and J dropped 4; count of bases not matched to a gene: 5. Germline V lookup: CDR1 MDHEN, CDR2 SYDVKM. The CDR3 consists of 17 residues. CDR3 nucleotides: TGTGCCAGCAGTTTACGGACTAGCGGGAGGTTGGCAGATACGCAGTATTTT. Its translation is CASSLRTSGRLADTQYF.

The chain is built from TRBV27 and TRBJ1-5; D call uncertain. The CDR3 spans 13 residues. V was pared by 5 bases and J by 4 bases, with 9 bases between. In germline, CDR1 is MNHEY, CDR2 SMNVEV (reference sequence). This CDR3 is CASSVDSNQPQHF. The CDR3, as DNA: TGTGCCAGCAGTGTCGACTCGAATCAGCCCCAGCATTTT.

This clone was counted only a few times. V and J are TRBV2 and TRBJ2-7, with 11 bases matching TRBD2. This CDR3 region has 15 residues. V dropped 8 bases and J dropped 7; count of bases not matched to a gene: 13. Germline values: CDR1 SNHLY, CDR2 FYNNEI. CDR3 nucleotide sequence: TGTGCCAGCCAAAATTTACTAGCGGGAGTAGAAGAGCAGTACTTC. Encoded protein: CASQNLLAGVEEQYF.

V is TRBV5-1 and J is TRBJ2-5; possibly TRBD1 for D (5 bases). TRBJ2-7 matches the DNA end more closely, so the J call is doubtful. The CDR3 is 12 amino acids. Germline V gene data show CDR1 as SGHRS and CDR2 as YFSETQ. In DNA, the CDR3 is TGCGCCAGCAGCCTAGGGGTGAACGAGCAGTACTTC. Protein product: CASSLGVNEQYF.

The rearrangement links TRBV6-5 to TRBJ2-7, with D tentatively TRBD2 (6 bases). The J call may be in error: the DNA end matches TRBJ2-5 better. Germline CDR1 is MNHEY and CDR2 is SVGAGI. This CDR3 contains 16 residues. The CDR3 DNA follows: TGTGCCAGCAGTTACGGGCCTAGCGATCACCAAGAGACCCAGTACTTC. Translated: CASSYGPSDHQETQYF.

V is TRBV7-3 and J is TRBJ2-1; 7 nucleotides line up with TRBD1. The germline V gene has CDR1 SGHTA and CDR2 FQGTGA. The CDR3 runs 14 residues. The trim removed 1 base at V and 4 bases at J, leaving 1 base unmatched. The CDR3 loop is CASSLRGQYNEQFF. DNA for the CDR3: TGTGCCAGCAGCTTAAGGGGACAGTACAATGAGCAGTTCTTC.

V gene TRBV30 combines with J gene TRBJ2-1; a weak D match, TRBD2 (5 bases). CDR1 and CDR2 (germline): GTSNPN, SVGIG (reference sequence). Trimming pared 1 base from V and 9 bases from J, leaving 13 bases between. This CDR3 is built from 13 residues. The CDR3 DNA reads TGTGCCTGGAGTGAACGGGGAACTAGTGAGCAGTTCTTC. It codes for CAWSERGTSEQFF. The variable domain in full, completed from reference TRBV30 and TRBJ2-1, reads SQTIHQWPATLVQPVGSPLSLECTVEGTSNPNLYWYRQAAGRGLQLLFYSVGIGQISSEVPQNLSASRPQDRQFILSSKKLLLSDSGFYLCAWSERGTSEQFFGPGTRLTVL.

This sequence joins TRBV18 and TRBJ2-7, with no clear D. The CDR3 contains 15 residues. Germline lookup yields CDR1 KGHSH and CDR2 LQKENI. The V end lost 1 base, the J end lost 7 bases, and 17 bases lay between the germline ends. CDR3 sequence (DNA): TGTGCCAGCTCACCACAAAACAGTATGATGTGGGAGCAGTACTTC. This encodes CASSPQNSMMWEQYF.

The sample holds a few counts of this clone. The gene calls are TRBV6-1 and TRBJ1-2, with D unresolved. Germline V gives CDR1 MNHNS, CDR2 SASEGT. The ends were cut back, 5 bases at V and 4 bases at J, with 11 bases in the middle. CDR3 size: 13 residues. CDR3 nucleotides: TGTGCCAGCAGTCCCCGGGGAGTCTATGGCTACACCTTC. Translation gives CASSPRGVYGYTF.

The V call is TRBV7-9, the J call TRBJ1-3, with 8 bases identical to TRBD1. The germline V gene has CDR1 SEHNR and CDR2 FQNEAQ (reference sequence). The CDR3 has 15 amino acids. The V segment lost 4 bases and the J segment 3 bases; nucleotides outside the gene matches: 5. The CDR3 is CASSSQTGDGNTIYF. The CDR3 coding sequence is TGTGCCAGCAGCTCCCAGACAGGGGATGGAAACACCATATATTTT.

This sequence joins TRBV27 and TRBJ2-3; the match to TRBD2 covers 8 bases. The CDR3 length is 15 residues. V dropped 0 bases and J dropped 6; count of bases not matched to a gene: 5. The germline V gene encodes CDR1 MNHEY and CDR2 SMNVEV (reference sequence). The DNA for the CDR3 is TGTGCCAGCAGTTTATCAGCGGGAGTCCCCGATACGCAGTATTTT. As protein: CASSLSAGVPDTQYF.

This clone was observed once. The chain combines TRBV9 with TRBJ2-1; 11 nucleotides agree with TRBD2. The V and J ends lost 6 bases and 5 bases, in that order; junction bases with no gene match: 4. The CDR3 has 14 amino acids. CDR1 and CDR2 (germline): SGDLS, YYNGEE. CDR3: CASTGTSGHNEQFF. The CDR3 region has the DNA TGTGCCAGCACCGGGACTAGCGGCCACAATGAGCAGTTCTTC.

V usage is TRBV5-6 and J usage is TRBJ2-2; 9 bases align to TRBD2. The CDR3 contains 17 residues. CDR1 and CDR2 from the germline V gene are SGHDT and YYEEEE. V lost 4 bases to trimming and J lost 5 bases; unmatched junction nucleotides: 12. The CDR3: CASSTGLALQGTGELFF. The CDR3 nucleotides are TGTGCCAGCAGCACGGGACTAGCCCTTCAGGGGACCGGGGAGCTGTTTTTT.

The rearrangement uses TRBV28 and TRBJ2-6, with D unresolved. V was shortened by 6 bases and J by 0 bases, with 6 bases between the two germline ends. This CDR3 spans 14 amino acids. Per germline, CDR1 MDHEN and CDR2 SYDVKM. The CDR3 DNA reads as TGTGCCAGCAGAGAGATCTCTGGGGCCAACGTCCTGACTTTC. Protein: CASREISGANVLTF.

This sequence joins TRBV9 and TRBJ2-3; 7 nucleotides match TRBD1. The germline gives CDR1 SGDLS, CDR2 YYNGEE. Unmatched junction bases numbered 5, after V lost 4 bases and J lost 0 bases. The CDR3 has 15 residues. CDR3 coding DNA: TGTGCCAGCAGCCGGGACAGTGCTAGCACAGATACGCAGTATTTT. This sequence encodes CASSRDSASTDTQYF.

The chain carries TRBV6-1 and TRBJ2-7; TRBD1 is a possible D gene (6 bases). Trimming removed 7 bases at V and 1 base at J, with 14 bases between. Germline V gene sequence: CDR1 MNHNS, CDR2 SASEGT. This CDR3 spans 14 amino acids. The CDR3 protein is CASILGDRSYEQYF. The CDR3 region has the DNA TGTGCCAGCATCCTAGGAGACAGGTCCTACGAGCAGTACTTC.

This clone was seen just once. V gene TRBV9 combines with J gene TRBJ1-4, with a possible D match to TRBD1 (6 bases). V was clipped by 3 bases and J by 2 bases, with 8 bases between them. Germline V gene lookup returns CDR1 SGDLS and CDR2 YYNGEE. CDR3 size: 14 residues. DNA of the CDR3: TGTGCCAGCAGCGCACAGGGCACTAATGAAAAACTGTTTTTT. Translation gives CASSAQGTNEKLFF. Full variable domain (outside the CDR3, taken from reference TRBV9 and TRBJ1-4): DSGVTQTPKHLITATGQRVTLRCSPRSGDLSVYWYQQSLDQGLQFLIQYYNGEERAKGNILERFSAQQFPDLHSELNLSSLELGDSALYFCASSAQGTNEKLFFGSGTQLSVL.

The rearrangement links TRBV7-2 to TRBJ2-7; possible D gene TRBD2, 6 bases. Germline V gene lookup returns CDR1 SGHTA and CDR2 FQGNSA. V dropped 5 bases and J dropped 5 bases, with 22 bases sitting between them. This CDR3 has 16 amino acids. This CDR3 is CASSASGTLLGDEQYF. The CDR3 DNA follows: TGTGCCAGCAGCGCCTCCGGGACTCTCTTAGGCGACGAGCAGTACTTC. Variable domain in full (rest from reference TRBV7-2 and TRBJ2-7): GAGVSQSPSNKVTEKGKDVELRCDPISGHTALYWYRQSLGQGLEFLIYFQGNSAPDKSGLPSDRFSAERTGGSVSTLTIQRTQQEDSAVYLCASSASGTLLGDEQYFGPGTRLTVT.

DNA of the CDR3: TGTGCCAGCAGTTCGACTAGCGGGAGAGGCAATGAGCAGTTCTTC. This codes for CASSSTSGRGNEQFF. The V and J genes are TRBV27 and TRBJ2-1; 12 bases fit TRBD2. The CDR3 length is 15 residues. Germline loops: CDR1 MNHEY, CDR2 SMNVEV (reference sequence). The J segment lost 6 bases and the V segment lost 4 bases, leaving 4 bases of the junction unmatched.

The chain has TRBV7-2 and TRBJ1-2; 7 nucleotides align to TRBD1. Germline V gene sequence: CDR1 SGHTA, CDR2 FQGNSA. The CDR3 loop spans 17 amino acids. V was clipped by 1 base and J by 2 bases; unmatched bases: 10. The CDR3, as DNA: TGTGCCAGCAGCTTAGACAGCAGGGGGAGAGCAAACTATGGCTACACCTTC. This encodes CASSLDSRGRANYGYTF.

This chain links TRBV14 with TRBJ2-5, with TRBD2 matching 10 bases. The CDR3 runs 18 residues. J gave up 4 bases and V 1 base, and 12 bases lay outside the gene matches. CDR1 and CDR2 (germline): SGHDN, FVKESK. This chain's CDR3 is CASSQALLAGVRVETQYF. The CDR3, as DNA: TGTGCCAGCAGCCAAGCTCTCCTAGCGGGAGTCAGGGTAGAGACCCAGTACTTC.